This TCR beta chain was sequenced during a study of CD8 T cells in Susac syndrome. An input of roughly 0.5 to 1 ug of RNA was subjected to reverse transcription using random hexamers. Amplification of TCR beta CDR3 across 54 Vbeta and 13 Jbeta was performed with immunoSEQ multiplex PCR. TCRdb reanalysed the immunoSEQ multiplex PCR reads using MiXCR and keeps one entry per CDR3 protein. The sample lists about 200,000 distinct CDR3 sequences, roughly 90% occurring once. Trimming shortened V by 4 bases and J by 8 bases, and 15 bases separated the two germline ends. The CDR3 runs to 14 residues. Sequencing of TCR beta drew on CD8+ and CD4+ T cells from blood. The multiple sclerosis controls consisted of treatment-naive patients with relapsing-remitting disease, either stable or active. TEMRA cells were FACS-enriched, unlike CD8+ and CD4+ T cells, which were negatively isolated.

The TCR originated in a human donor with multiple sclerosis. The chain links TRBV12-3 or TRBV12-4 to TRBJ2-4, with D perhaps given as TRBD1 or TRBD2 (5 bases each). Sequences were obtained from CD8+ T cells from PBMCs. This chain's CDR3 is CASSYPRDADIQYF. CDR3 nucleotide sequence: TGTGCCAGCAGTTACCCTAGGGACGCAGACATTCAGTACTTC.